The rows below give T cell receptor beta chains drawn from one sample of a study of T cell responses to AZD1222 COVID-19 vaccine. Repertoires were generated with immunoSEQ multiplex PCR, while TCRdb's copy carries only in-frame clones and drops some. The sample has 95,000 to 100,000 clones, around nine tenths seen once. The material was peripheral blood, obtained on day 0 of AZD1222 vaccination. The receptors stem from an adult in good health. Both conserved end residues are trimmed from each CDR3. Fields, in order: V gene, J gene, CDR3 length, clone size, CDR3 protein. For some rows the clone size is stated as once, few or many, or as a class when expanded; others skip it.

V: TRBV30
J: TRBJ2-3
length: 13
size: .
CDR3: AWSNEGLSTDTQY

V: TRBV4-1
J: TRBJ1-4
length: 13
size: .
CDR3: ASSPDLDTAEKLF

V: TRBV5-4
J: TRBJ1-2
length: 12
size: few
CDR3: ASSLKVDNYGYT

V: TRBV7-2
J: TRBJ2-2
length: 13
size: .
CDR3: ASSRLQGYGGELF

V: TRBV27
J: TRBJ1-5
length: 11
size: .
CDR3: ASSLRVGQPQH

V: TRBV19
J: TRBJ2-3
length: 13
size: .
CDR3: ASSIVAGGKDTQY

V: TRBV19
J: TRBJ1-2
length: 9
size: few
CDR3: ARQGSYGYT

V: TRBV19
J: TRBJ1-6
length: 13
size: .
CDR3: ASRSGPGWNSPLH

V: TRBV11-3
J: TRBJ2-5
length: 14
size: .
CDR3: ASSRTTSGGDETQY

V: TRBV7-3
J: TRBJ1-6
length: 11
size: .
CDR3: ASSLNPDSPLH

V: TRBV19
J: TRBJ1-1
length: 9
size: .
CDR3: ASNQTGKAF

V: TRBV4-1
J: TRBJ2-1
length: 16
size: .
CDR3: ASSQGSGGAYSYNEQF

V: TRBV3-1/TRBV3-2
J: TRBJ2-2
length: 12
size: once
CDR3: ASSQKGYDGELF

V: TRBV27
J: TRBJ1-4
length: 12
size: .
CDR3: ASSPEENHEKLF

V: TRBV19
J: TRBJ2-3
length: 13
size: .
CDR3: ASSMQGTSTDTQY

V: TRBV9
J: TRBJ1-5
length: 18
size: .
CDR3: ASSKPNRAAAGHSNQPQH

V: TRBV9
J: TRBJ2-3
length: 13
size: .
CDR3: ASSVSRGPVDTQY

V: TRBV6-4
J: TRBJ1-6
length: 14
size: .
CDR3: ASSDFYRDRNSPLH

V: TRBV3-1/TRBV3-2
J: TRBJ1-1
length: 11
size: .
CDR3: ASSQAFSTEAF

V: TRBV3-1/TRBV3-2
J: TRBJ1-5
length: 11
size: .
CDR3: ASSLNTNQPQH

V: TRBV29-1
J: TRBJ1-1
length: 10
size: .
CDR3: SIGGKNTEAF

V: TRBV4-1
J: TRBJ1-1
length: 12
size: once
CDR3: ASSYTTRLTEAF

V: TRBV7-9
J: TRBJ2-1
length: 14
size: .
CDR3: ASSLDSGTPGNEQF

V: TRBV2
J: TRBJ1-5
length: 12
size: .
CDR3: ASSRTNGNQPQH

V: TRBV12-3/TRBV12-4
J: TRBJ1-5
length: 11
size: .
CDR3: ASSLEGDQPQH

V: TRBV2
J: TRBJ1-1
length: 11
size: .
CDR3: ASSALEDTEAF

V: TRBV19
J: TRBJ2-5
length: 12
size: .
CDR3: ASMRGGQEETQY

V: TRBV7-6
J: TRBJ1-5
length: 11
size: .
CDR3: ASSLASGQPQH

V: TRBV4-1
J: TRBJ2-1
length: 14
size: .
CDR3: ASSQDPRGSYNEQF

V: TRBV11-2
J: TRBJ2-7
length: 16
size: .
CDR3: ASSLGLLDRGEVGEQY

V: TRBV5-1
J: TRBJ2-1
length: 13
size: .
CDR3: ASSPPGQPYNEQF

V: TRBV6-4
J: TRBJ2-3
length: 15
size: .
CDR3: ASSDSQTSGGTDTQY

V: TRBV20-1
J: TRBJ1-5
length: 11
size: .
CDR3: SASPSFLQPQH

V: TRBV5-1
J: TRBJ1-1
length: 11
size: .
CDR3: ASSGARWTEAF

V: TRBV5-1
J: TRBJ1-3
length: 13
size: .
CDR3: ASSLGPPVGNTIY

V: TRBV28
J: TRBJ2-3
length: 17
size: .
CDR3: ASRLPLSPGHTPTDTQY

V: TRBV7-8
J: TRBJ2-2
length: 15
size: .
CDR3: ASSQLSRAVRTGELF

V: TRBV7-9
J: TRBJ1-6
length: 13
size: .
CDR3: ASRIGTSYNSPLH

V: TRBV4-1
J: TRBJ1-3
length: 18
size: .
CDR3: ASSPKVPGQGFNSGNTIY

V: TRBV9
J: TRBJ1-1
length: 11
size: .
CDR3: ASSPTLGTEAF

V: TRBV28
J: TRBJ1-5
length: 14
size: .
CDR3: ASSSLTGGALQPQH

V: TRBV4-1
J: TRBJ2-2
length: 15
size: .
CDR3: ASSQPNMGFNTGELF

V: TRBV6-5
J: TRBJ1-1
length: 12
size: .
CDR3: ASGDGTVNTEAF

V: TRBV5-1
J: TRBJ1-4
length: 12
size: .
CDR3: ASSPDTYNEKLF

V: TRBV28
J: TRBJ1-3
length: 14
size: .
CDR3: ASSSSRADAPHTIY

V: TRBV11-2
J: TRBJ2-2
length: 13
size: .
CDR3: ASSLVLSRSGELF

V: TRBV5-1
J: TRBJ1-1
length: 12
size: .
CDR3: ASSPGDSRTEAF

V: TRBV14
J: TRBJ1-1
length: 13
size: .
CDR3: ASSQIIGFDTEAF

V: TRBV7-9
J: TRBJ2-3
length: 16
size: .
CDR3: ASSSDLGLYVGTDTQY

V: TRBV10-3
J: TRBJ1-1
length: 12
size: .
CDR3: AISPGHRNTEAF

V: TRBV20-1
J: TRBJ2-7
length: 8
size: .
CDR3: SAREDEQY

V: TRBV2
J: TRBJ2-3
length: 17
size: .
CDR3: ASSALLWGGGLGTDTQY

V: TRBV4-1
J: TRBJ1-5
length: 13
size: .
CDR3: ASEETGTGAQPQH

V: TRBV6-2/TRBV6-3
J: TRBJ2-1
length: 16
size: medium-sized
CDR3: ASSYPLLAENRYNEQF